One T cell receptor beta chain is described in this entry. This sample is drawn from a study of CD4+ T cells in melanoma. This CDR3 has 13 amino acids. Trimming took 1 base from V and 9 from J, leaving 10 bases between them. Looked up from germline, CDR1 is SGHVS and CDR2 is FQNEAQ. Here immunoSEQ multiplex PCR was the method, and the copy in TCRdb shows in-frame clones only, minus some. The sample yields around 100,000 clones, 80% to 95% seen once. The specimen sequenced was peripheral blood. The sequence was collected from a human donor with melanoma. The chain joins TRBV7-8 to TRBJ2-1; D may be TRBD2 (5 bases). CDR3 sequence: CASSLDRAGEQFF. DNA for the CDR3: TGTGCCAGCAGCTTAGATAGGGCGGGTGAGCAGTTCTTC. Looking up the rest from reference TRBV7-8 and TRBJ2-1 gives the full variable domain: GAGVSQSPRYKVAKRGQDVALRCDPISGHVSLFWYQQALGQGPEFLTYFQNEAQLDKSGLPSDRFFAERPEGSVSTLKIQRTQQEDSAVYLCASSLDRAGEQFFGPGTRLTVL.